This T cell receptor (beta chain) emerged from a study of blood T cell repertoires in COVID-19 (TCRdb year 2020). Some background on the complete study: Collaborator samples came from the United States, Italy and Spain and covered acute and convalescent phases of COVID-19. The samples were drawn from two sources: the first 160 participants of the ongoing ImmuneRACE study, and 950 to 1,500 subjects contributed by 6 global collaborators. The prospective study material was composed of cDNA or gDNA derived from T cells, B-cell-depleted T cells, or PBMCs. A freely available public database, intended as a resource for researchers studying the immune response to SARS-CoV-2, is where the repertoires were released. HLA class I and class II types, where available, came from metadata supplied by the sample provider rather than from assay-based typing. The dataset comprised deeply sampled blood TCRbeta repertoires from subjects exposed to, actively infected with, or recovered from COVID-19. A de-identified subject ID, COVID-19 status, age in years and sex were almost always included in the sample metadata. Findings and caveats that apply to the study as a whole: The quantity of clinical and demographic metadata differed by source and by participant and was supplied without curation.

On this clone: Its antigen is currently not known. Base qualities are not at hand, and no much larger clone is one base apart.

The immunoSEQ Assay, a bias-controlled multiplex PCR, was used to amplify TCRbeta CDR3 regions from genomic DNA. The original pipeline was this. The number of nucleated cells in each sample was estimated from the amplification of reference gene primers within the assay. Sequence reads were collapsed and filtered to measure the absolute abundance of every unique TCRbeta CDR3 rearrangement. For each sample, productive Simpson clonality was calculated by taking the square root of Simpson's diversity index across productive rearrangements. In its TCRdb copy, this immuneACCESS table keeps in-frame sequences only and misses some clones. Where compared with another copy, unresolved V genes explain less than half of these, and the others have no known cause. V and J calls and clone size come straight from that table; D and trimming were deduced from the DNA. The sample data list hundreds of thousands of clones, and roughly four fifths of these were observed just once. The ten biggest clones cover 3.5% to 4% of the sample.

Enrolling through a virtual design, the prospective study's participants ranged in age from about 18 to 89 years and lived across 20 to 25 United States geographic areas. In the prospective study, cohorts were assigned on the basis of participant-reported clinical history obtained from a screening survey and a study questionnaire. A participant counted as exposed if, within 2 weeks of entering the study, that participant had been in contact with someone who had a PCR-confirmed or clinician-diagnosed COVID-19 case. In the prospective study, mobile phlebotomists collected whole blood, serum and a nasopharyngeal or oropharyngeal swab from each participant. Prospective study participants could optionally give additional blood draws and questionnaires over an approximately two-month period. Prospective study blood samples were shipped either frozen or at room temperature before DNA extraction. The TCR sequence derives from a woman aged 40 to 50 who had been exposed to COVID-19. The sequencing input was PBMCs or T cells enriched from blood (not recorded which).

The DNA sequence is TGTGCCAGCAGTTTTTTTCCGAATCCCCCCGGGACAAGCTACGAGCAGTACTTC. Its amino acids are CASSFFPNPPGTSYEQYF. The chain is assembled from TRBV27 and TRBJ2-7, with TRBD1 as a weak D call on 6 bases. CDR1 is given as MNHEY and CDR2 as SMNVEV, both from the germline V gene (reference sequence). The CDR3 holds 18 amino acids from the cysteine to the phenylalanine. Only the CDR3 DNA is retained, 54 bases long and in frame from the first base. Relative to germline, V is 3 bases shorter and J is 3 bases shorter, with 24 bases between their ends.